One sample yielded the 24 T cell receptor beta chains listed below, sequenced in a study of cytomegalovirus exposure and HLA in healthy donors. The PCR used 60 Vbeta and 13 Jbeta primers. Sequencing was performed with immunoSEQ multiplex PCR; in TCRdb, only in-frame clones are kept and a portion is missing. The table records 95,000 to 130,000 clones, 50% to 65% of them present only once. The sequencing input was PBMCs. The receptors shown here come from a woman aged 40 to 50 in good health and CMV-seropositive.

The rearrangement links TRBV27 to TRBJ1-1, with D possibly being TRBD1 (6 bases). CDR3 length: 12 amino acids. V was cut by 6 bases and J by 5 bases, with 10 bases left in between. Germline CDR1 and CDR2: MNHEY and SMNVEV (reference sequence). The CDR3 nucleotides are TGTGCCAGCAGACAGGGTTGGACTGAAGCTTTCTTT. As protein: CASRQGWTEAFF.

Details on this clone: This sample includes further DNA sequences coding for the same CDR3. This chain uses TRBV27 with TRBJ2-1; 8 bases map to TRBD2. The CDR3 consists of 13 residues. Germline values: CDR1 MNHEY, CDR2 SMNVEV (reference sequence). V shed 6 bases, J shed 6 bases, and the junction held 4 bases outside the gene matches. The CDR3 reads CASRGLVTNEQFF. Here the CDR3 DNA reads TGTGCCAGCAGGGGACTAGTCACCAATGAGCAGTTCTTC.

The CDR3 DNA reads as TGTGCCACCAGCACGAGGGTAGGACATCAGCCCCAGCATTTT. It specifies CATSTRVGHQPQHF. This chain joins TRBV15 and TRBJ1-5; D is unclear. Trimming removed 4 bases from V and 5 bases from J, with 12 bases in between. CDR1 is LNHNV and CDR2 is YYDKDF in the germline V gene (reference sequence). The CDR3 has 14 residues. The full variable domain, its missing parts supplied by reference TRBV15 and TRBJ1-5, is DAMVIQNPRYQVTQFGKPVTLSCSQTLNHNVMYWYQQKSSQAPKLLFHYYDKDFNNEADTPDNFQSRRPNTSFCFLDIRSPGLGDTAMYLCATSTRVGHQPQHFGDGTRLSIL.

The chain joins TRBV7-9 to TRBJ2-1; D is perhaps TRBD2 (6 bases). From germline, CDR1 is SEHNR and CDR2 FQNEAQ (reference sequence). There are 16 residues in the CDR3. The V and J ends lost 5 bases and 10 bases respectively, with 24 bases between them. The chain's CDR3 is CASSLPKTSSSDEQFF. The CDR3 region has the DNA TGTGCCAGCAGCCTCCCCAAGACTAGTTCTTCCGACGAGCAGTTCTTC.

The rearrangement links TRBV15 to TRBJ1-1, with TRBD1 identical over 7 bases. The V gene's germline CDR1 is LNHNV and CDR2 YYDKDF (reference sequence). V lost 2 bases and J lost 7; bases outside the gene matches: 10. This CDR3 comprises 15 residues. The CDR3 loop reads CATSRQGGLSGEAFF. The CDR3 bases are TGTGCCACCAGCAGACAGGGGGGCTTGTCGGGTGAAGCTTTCTTT.

The chain links TRBV4-2 to TRBJ2-3; 13 bases agree with TRBD2. V dropped 0 bases and J dropped 1; count of bases not matched to a gene: 22. The length of the CDR3 is 24 residues. The germline V gene encodes CDR1 LGHNA and CDR2 YNFKEQ. The CDR3 DNA reads TGTGCCAGCAGCCAAGATCCCGCCTTGCGGCGGACTAGCGGGAGAGTGGGTGGCACAGATACGCAGTATTTT. Translating it yields CASSQDPALRRTSGRVGGTDTQYF.

This clone was seen a few times. The chain links TRBV4-1 to TRBJ1-4, with no clear D. Germline V lookup: CDR1 MGHRA, CDR2 YSYEKL. The germline V and J ends were trimmed by 0 bases and 5 bases, with 7 bases remaining between them. The CDR3 consists of 14 residues. CDR3 region: CASSQDRVNEKLFF. The CDR3 DNA reads as TGCGCCAGCAGCCAAGATCGGGTGAATGAAAAACTGTTTTTT.

This clone was found once. V is TRBV5-4 and J is TRBJ2-2, with 12 nucleotides matching TRBD2. V dropped 1 base and J dropped 7; count of bases not matched to a gene: 2. The CDR3 has 15 amino acids. Per the germline V gene, CDR1 is SGHNT and CDR2 is YYREEE (reference sequence). CDR3 bases: TGTGCCAGCAGCTTGACTAGCGGGAGGCGCGGGGAGCTGTTTTTT. It specifies CASSLTSGRRGELFF.

CDR3 in amino acids: CASATSGYTDTQYF. As DNA, the CDR3 is TGTGCCAGCGCCACTAGCGGTTACACAGATACGCAGTATTTT. The chain has TRBV2 and TRBJ2-3, with 8 bases matching TRBD2. This CDR3 has 14 amino acids. CDR1 and CDR2 (germline): SNHLY, FYNNEI. V was clipped by 8 bases and J by 2 bases; unmatched bases: 6.

The J gene is TRBJ1-5, the V gene TRBV28, with D perhaps TRBD1 (6 bases). V dropped 3 bases and J dropped 3 bases, with 9 bases sitting between them. This CDR3 has 14 amino acids. Germline V gene sequence: CDR1 MDHEN, CDR2 SYDVKM. The CDR3 loop is CASSFWGPNQPQHF. Here the CDR3 DNA reads TGTGCCAGCAGTTTTTGGGGGCCCAATCAGCCCCAGCATTTT.

The chain links TRBV19 to TRBJ1-4; weak D call: TRBD1 (5 bases). Trimming removed 2 bases from V and 7 bases from J, with 11 bases in between. The CDR3 is 14 amino acids. CDR1 LNHDA and CDR2 SQIVND come from the germline V gene (reference sequence). CDR3 sequence (DNA): TGTGCCAGTAGTATACAGGGCTTGGTTGAAAAACTGTTTTTT. This gives the protein CASSIQGLVEKLFF. The full variable domain, completed using reference TRBV19 and TRBJ1-4, is DGGITQSPKYLFRKEGQNVTLSCEQNLNHDAMYWYRQDPGQGLRLIYYSQIVNDFQKGDIAEGYSVSREKKESFPLTVTSAQKNPTAFYLCASSIQGLVEKLFFGSGTQLSVL.

The V call is TRBV4-3, the J call TRBJ2-7; 7 bases fit TRBD1. Losses at the gene ends were 2 bases for V and 2 bases for J; bases not matched to a gene: 6. This CDR3 contains 15 residues. CDR1 and CDR2 (germline): LGHNA, YSLEER. CDR3 DNA: TGCGCCAGCAGCCAATCGACAGGGCCAACCTACGAGCAGTACTTC. This sequence encodes CASSQSTGPTYEQYF.

The chain uses TRBV25-1 and TRBJ2-5; the D gene is possibly TRBD1 (6 bases). V was shortened by 6 bases and J by 6 bases, with 11 bases between the two germline ends. Germline values: CDR1 MGHDK, CDR2 SYGVNS. CDR3 length: 12 amino acids. CDR3 residues: CASRQGLKTQYF. The CDR3, as DNA: TGTGCCAGCAGACAGGGATTGAAGACCCAGTACTTC.

This rearrangement joins TRBV6-1 to TRBJ1-5, with TRBD1 matching 8 bases. In germline, CDR1 is MNHNS, CDR2 SASEGT. The length of the CDR3 is 13 residues. The ends lost 7 bases at V and 5 bases at J; junction bases unmatched: 4. The DNA of the CDR3 is TGTGCCAGCAATATGGACAGGGATCAGCCCCAGCATTTT. It codes for CASNMDRDQPQHF.

The chain employs TRBV4-3 and TRBJ1-2; 7 bases are shared with TRBD1. Germline values: CDR1 LGHNA, CDR2 YSLEER. This CDR3 has 16 residues. With V trimmed by 2 bases and J by 5 bases, 11 bases remained unmatched. CDR3 bases: TGCGCCAGCAGCCAACTCTGGACAGGAAACCATTATGGCTACACCTTC. It yields the protein CASSQLWTGNHYGYTF.

The chain links TRBV28 to TRBJ2-1; 13 bases agree with TRBD2. CDR3 length: 15 amino acids. Germline V lookup: CDR1 MDHEN, CDR2 SYDVKM. Trimming at V came to 3 bases and at J to 9 bases, leaving 5 bases not matched to a gene. CDR3 sequence (DNA): TGTGCCAGCAGTTTCGGCAGACTAGCGGGAGGTGAGCAGTTCTTC. This sequence encodes CASSFGRLAGGEQFF.

The rearrangement uses TRBV6-1 and TRBJ2-7, with 7 bases identical to TRBD1. CDR1 and CDR2 (germline): MNHNS, SASEGT. The J segment lost 2 bases and the V segment lost 9 bases, leaving 10 bases of the junction unmatched. CDR3 size: 14 residues. The CDR3 is CASFPTGNPYEQYF. The DNA for the CDR3 is TGTGCCAGTTTTCCGACAGGGAATCCCTACGAGCAGTACTTC.

The J gene is TRBJ1-4, the V gene TRBV10-3; TRBD1 matches 7 bases. The CDR3 runs 18 residues. V was pared by 6 bases and J by 6 bases, with 19 bases of the junction left unmatched. The germline V gene has CDR1 ENHRY and CDR2 SYGVKD. DNA of the CDR3: TGTGCCATCAGCCCGTCCGGGACAGCGTTTGTGGGTGATGAAAAACTGTTTTTT. Residues: CAISPSGTAFVGDEKLFF.

The V call is TRBV29-1, the J call TRBJ1-4; a weak D match, TRBD1 (6 bases). The germline V and J ends were trimmed by 7 bases and 11 bases, with 20 bases remaining between them. This CDR3 contains 13 residues. CDR1 and CDR2 (germline): SQVTM, ANQGSEA. This CDR3 reads CSASGQGNGKLFF. For the CDR3, the DNA is TGCAGCGCCTCGGGGCAGGGGAATGGGAAACTGTTTTTT.

J is TRBJ2-3 and V is TRBV4-3, with D uncertain. V lost 5 bases and J lost 2, with 5 bases in between. Germline CDR1 is LGHNA and CDR2 is YSLEER. This CDR3 is built from 12 residues. The CDR3 DNA reads as TGCGCCAGCAGCTACAACACAGATACGCAGTATTTT. Amino acids: CASSYNTDTQYF.

V and J are TRBV18 and TRBJ2-7; the match to TRBD2 covers 8 bases. The CDR3 extends over 15 amino acids. Germline CDR1 reads KGHSH; CDR2 reads LQKENI. V lost 1 base, J lost 3 bases, and 5 bases stayed unmatched. The CDR3 DNA sequence: TGTGCCAGCTCACCACGACTAGCGACCATCTACGAGCAGTACTTC. It encodes CASSPRLATIYEQYF.

This chain connects TRBV27 to TRBJ2-2; D might be TRBD2 (5 bases). The length of the CDR3 is 14 residues. The germline V and J ends were trimmed by 4 bases and 1 base, with 7 bases remaining between them. Germline CDR1 and CDR2: MNHEY and SMNVEV (reference sequence). The CDR3 nucleotides read TGTGCCAGCAGTTACAGCGGGAACACCGGGGAGCTGTTTTTT. Its translation is CASSYSGNTGELFF.

This chain connects TRBV4-2 to TRBJ2-2, with D perhaps TRBD1 (5 bases). Deletions cut 0 bases from V and 4 bases from J, with 12 bases between. The CDR3 has 16 amino acids. From germline, CDR1 is LGHNA and CDR2 YNFKEQ. The CDR3: CASSQDQGRGTGELFF. As DNA, the CDR3 is TGTGCCAGCAGCCAAGATCAGGGAAGGGGCACCGGGGAGCTGTTTTTT.

V and J are TRBV7-2 and TRBJ2-1; 8 bases are a match to TRBD2. Germline V gene lookup returns CDR1 SGHTA and CDR2 FQGNSA. The CDR3 length is 15 residues. Trimming removed 6 bases from V and 4 bases from J; junction bases left unmatched: 8. The CDR3 protein is CASRSRGGVYNEQFF. CDR3 in DNA: TGTGCCAGCAGATCCCGGGGGGGAGTGTACAATGAGCAGTTCTTC.